Listed below are T cell receptor beta chains from one sample, sequenced in a study of T-cell reconstitution after alpha-beta-depleted transplantation in children. TCRdb re-analysed the PCR reads in MiXCR, keeping a single row per CDR3 protein. The data show 350,000 to 500,000 distinct CDR3 sequences, with 43% seen just once and roughly a quarter held by the top ten. The specimen was PBMCs, collected before TCRalphabeta/CD19-depleted stem cell transplant. The receptors shown here come from a girl aged 2 to 10 with aplastic anemia, due to receive a stem cell transplant. CDR3s include the opening cysteine and the closing phenylalanine or tryptophan. The D gene is left open where the match is weak. Some rows have no size entry. The others give once, few or many, or a class for an expanded clone.

CDR3 | DNA | D | J | size | V
CATCRGVQGGHGYTF | TGTGCCACCTGCCGAGGGGTTCAGGGAGGGCATGGCTACACCTTC | NA | TRBJ1-2 | NA | TRBV12-5
CASSSDRYTEAFF | TGCGCCAGCAGCTCGGACAGATACACTGAAGCTTTCTTT | NA | TRBJ1-1 | many | TRBV5-1
CASSPGGVLEQYF | TGCGCCAGCAGTCCCGGTGGAGTACTCGAGCAGTACTTC | NA | TRBJ2-7 | NA | TRBV5-1
CASSPRGLRNTEAFF | TGTGCCAGCAGTCCGCGGGGGCTACGGAACACTGAAGCTTTCTTT | NA | TRBJ1-1 | many | TRBV12-3/TRBV12-4
CASRATSGGRLSTDTQYF | TGTGCCAGCAGGGCGACTAGCGGGGGCCGTCTTAGCACAGATACGCAGTATTTT | TRBD2 | TRBJ2-3 | NA | TRBV11-1
CASSSSIGGELFF | NA | NA | TRBJ2-2 | NA | TRBV6-5
CASSLTSGRFNEQFF | TGTGCCAGCAGCTTAACTAGCGGGAGGTTCAATGAGCAGTTCTTC | TRBD2 | TRBJ2-1 | once | TRBV7-9
CASSQVSSGLADNTGELFF | TGTGCCAGCAGCCAAGTCTCATCCGGACTAGCGGATAACACCGGGGAGCTGTTTTTT | TRBD2 | TRBJ2-2 | few | TRBV4-2
CAIRPGLAGGPSTDTQYF | TGTGCCATCAGGCCGGGACTAGCGGGAGGGCCTAGCACAGATACGCAGTATTTT | TRBD2 | TRBJ2-3 | many | TRBV10-3
CASSLALPREAFF | TGTGCCAGCAGCTTGGCTCTCCCGCGTGAAGCTTTCTTT | NA | TRBJ1-1 | NA | TRBV7-2
CASSQVEQGGNEQFF | TGCGCCAGCAGCCAAGTAGAACAGGGGGGCAATGAGCAGTTCTTC | TRBD1 | TRBJ2-1 | few | TRBV4-3
CASSLDRQPDEQYF | TGTGCCAGCAGCTTAGATAGACAACCCGACGAGCAGTACTTC | NA | TRBJ2-7 | few | TRBV11-2
CASSLRDRVHEQYF | TGTGCCAGCAGCCTCCGGGACAGGGTCCACGAGCAGTACTTC | TRBD1 | TRBJ2-7 | once | TRBV6-1
CASSSTGVPPQETQYF | TGTGCCAGCAGCTCCACAGGGGTCCCTCCACAAGAGACCCAGTACTTC | TRBD1 | TRBJ2-5 | NA | TRBV7-3
CSAIAGRAYTQYF | TGCAGTGCTATCGCCGGGAGGGCCTATACGCAGTATTTT | TRBD2 | TRBJ2-3 | NA | TRBV20-1
CASSPSEGAGPQVDTQYF | TGTGCCAGCAGTCCCTCCGAAGGAGCGGGCCCGCAGGTAGATACGCAGTATTTT | NA | TRBJ2-3 | NA | TRBV6-1
CASSLSGDHNQPQHF | TGTGCCAGCAGCTTGTCAGGGGATCACAATCAGCCCCAGCATTTT | NA | TRBJ1-5 | few | TRBV5-5
CASSRGGAAKNIQYF | TGTGCCAGCAGTCGAGGGGGCGCAGCCAAAAACATTCAGTACTTC | TRBD1 | TRBJ2-4 | once | TRBV28
CSVEGGLGSDEQYF | TGCAGCGTTGAAGGGGGACTAGGATCCGACGAGCAGTACTTC | TRBD2 | TRBJ2-7 | NA | TRBV29-1
CAIKGELSYEQYF | TGTGCCATCAAAGGGGAGCTCTCCTACGAGCAGTACTTC | NA | TRBJ2-7 | NA | TRBV10-3
CSAIGLGGDTQYF | TGCAGTGCTATCGGCCTCGGGGGTGATACGCAGTATTTT | NA | TRBJ2-3 | many | TRBV20-1
CASRPKGDKYNEQFF | TGTGCCAGCAGGCCTAAGGGGGACAAATACAATGAGCAGTTCTTC | NA | TRBJ2-1 | NA | TRBV3-1